This T cell receptor beta chain stems from a study of blood T cell repertoires in COVID-19. How the authors handled the data: Amplification with reference gene primers provided the estimates of nucleated cell counts. TCRdb keeps only in-frame clones here, not all; method: immunoSEQ multiplex PCR. V and J calls and clone size are given by that table; D and trimming were obtained from the DNA. In the table there are approximately 480,000 clones, 87% of which are singletons. In germline, CDR1 is LNHDA, CDR2 SQIVND (reference sequence). The V and J ends lost 5 bases and 7 bases respectively, with 15 bases between them. This CDR3 spans 13 amino acids.

Sequenced sample: PBMCs or T cells enriched from blood (not recorded which). The gene calls are TRBV19 and TRBJ2-7, with D unresolved. The origin of this receptor is a woman aged 18-30 years who had recovered from COVID-19. CDR3 residues: CASSSVPRQEQYF. CDR3 coding DNA: TGTGCCAGTAGTTCCGTGCCGCGGCAGGAGCAGTACTTC.